One and the same sample provided the 29 T cell receptor beta chains below, sequenced in a study of robustness of blood B and T cell sequencing. A 5' template-switch oligo added a universal priming site during cDNA synthesis. Every cDNA molecule received a random 12-nucleotide UMI from the template-switch oligo. TCRdb itself ran the PCR reads through MiXCR, one entry per CDR3 protein. The sample has fewer than 2,000 distinct CDR3 sequences, about three fifths seen once. mRNA, not genomic DNA, served as the source for TCR beta repertoires. Sequenced: peripheral blood. The source is a human donor in good health.

This chain joins TRBV4-2 and TRBJ2-7, with unresolved D. V dropped 0 bases and J dropped 0 bases, with 9 bases sitting between them. Per germline, CDR1 LGHNA and CDR2 YNFKEQ. The CDR3 is made up of 15 amino acids. The CDR3 loop reads CASSQEDGHSYEQYF. The CDR3 DNA is TGTGCCAGCAGCCAAGAAGACGGTCACTCCTACGAGCAGTACTTC.

The J gene is TRBJ1-6, the V gene TRBV6-6; possibly TRBD1 for D (5 bases). The V gene lost 4 bases and the J gene lost 10 bases, with 14 bases spanning the gap. The CDR3 sequence is 14 residues long. Germline CDR1 reads MNHNY; CDR2 reads SVGAGI (reference sequence). The DNA of the CDR3 is TGTGCCAGCAGTTCCACAGGTTACGGATCACCCCTCCACTTT. Translating it yields CASSSTGYGSPLHF.

The chain is built from TRBV7-8 and TRBJ2-3, with D uncertain. The germline gives CDR1 SGHVS, CDR2 FQNEAQ. The CDR3 loop spans 16 amino acids. The V gene lost 2 bases and the J gene lost 0 bases, with 12 bases spanning the gap. The CDR3 reads CASSLSEQSSTDTQYF. DNA for the CDR3: TGTGCCAGCAGCTTATCCGAGCAGTCTAGCACAGATACGCAGTATTTT.

This chain joins TRBV5-1 and TRBJ2-2; D possibly uses TRBD1 or TRBD2 (5 bases each). From germline, CDR1 is SGHRS and CDR2 YFSETQ. The CDR3 runs to 15 residues. V was cut by 5 bases and J by 10 bases, with 21 bases left in between. The CDR3 sequence: CASRNTGTSFEELFF. In DNA, the CDR3 is TGCGCCAGCAGGAACACCGGGACGTCCTTTGAGGAGCTGTTTTTT. Full variable domain (rest looked up from reference TRBV5-1 and TRBJ2-2): KAGVTQTPRYLIKTRGQQVTLSCSPISGHRSVSWYQQTPGQGLQFLFEYFSETQRNKGNFPGRFSGRQFSNSRSEMNVSTLELGDSALYLCASRNTGTSFEELFFGEGSRLTVL.

The chain joins TRBV12-3 or TRBV12-4 to TRBJ2-2; D is unresolved. The CDR3 loop spans 13 amino acids. Trimming stripped 6 bases from V and 6 bases from J, with 11 bases between. The CDR3 loop reads CASSTTRAGELFF. Written as DNA, the CDR3 is TGTGCCAGCAGCACCACACGGGCCGGGGAGCTGTTTTTT.

V is TRBV30 and J is TRBJ2-3, with 13 bases lining up with TRBD2. Germline V gene data show CDR1 as GTSNPN and CDR2 as SVGIG (reference sequence). CDR3 length: 16 residues. The ends lost 1 base at V and 1 base at J; junction bases unmatched: 2. The CDR3 reads CAWSGGLAGGTDTQYF. CDR3 DNA: TGTGCCTGGAGTGGTGGACTAGCGGGGGGCACAGATACGCAGTATTTT. Complete variable domain (other parts from reference TRBV30 and TRBJ2-3): SQTIHQWPATLVQPVGSPLSLECTVEGTSNPNLYWYRQAAGRGLQLLFYSVGIGQISSEVPQNLSASRPQDRQFILSSKKLLLSDSGFYLCAWSGGLAGGTDTQYFGPGTRLTVL.

The rearrangement links TRBV6-1 to TRBJ1-5; D ambiguous. V was pared by 3 bases and J by 0 bases, with 12 bases between. This CDR3 contains 16 residues. CDR1 is MNHNS and CDR2 is SASEGT in the germline V gene. The CDR3 DNA follows: TGTGCCAGCAGTGAGCACGGGGTTTATAGCAATCAGCCCCAGCATTTT. Protein sequence: CASSEHGVYSNQPQHF.

V and J are TRBV10-1 and TRBJ1-1; D gene unclear. Germline V gene sequence: CDR1 WNHNN, CDR2 SYGVQD (reference sequence). V was trimmed by 0 bases and J by 1 base, leaving 15 bases between them. This CDR3 comprises 17 residues. CDR3 DNA: TGCGCCAGCAGTGAGTCGCCCGCAGCGAATAGGAACACTGAAGCTTTCTTT. Amino acids: CASSESPAANRNTEAFF.

The V and J genes are TRBV5-5 and TRBJ2-1, with TRBD1 as a possible D gene (5 bases). The V end was cut by 4 bases, the J end by 4 bases, with 9 bases between. The CDR3 has 13 amino acids. Germline-derived CDR1 and CDR2 are SGHKS and YYEKEE (reference sequence). Here the CDR3 reads CASSLDSYNEQFF. For the CDR3, the DNA is TGTGCCAGCAGCCTCGACAGTTACAATGAGCAGTTCTTC.

This clonotype showed up just once. V and J are TRBV4-1 and TRBJ1-1; 7 bases align to TRBD1. CDR3 length: 16 residues. CDR1 MGHRA and CDR2 YSYEKL come from the germline V gene. V lost 4 bases to trimming and J lost 3 bases; unmatched junction nucleotides: 11. The CDR3: CASSPQETGSYTEAFF. The CDR3 DNA is TGCGCCAGCAGCCCACAAGAGACAGGGTCGTACACTGAAGCTTTCTTT.

The chain couples TRBV29-1 to TRBJ2-6, with a tentative D call TRBD1 (6 bases). The CDR3 sequence is 15 residues long. Germline CDR1 SQVTM, CDR2 ANQGSEA. The V and J ends lost 4 bases and 4 bases respectively, with 14 bases between them. In DNA form, the CDR3 reads TGCAGCGTTGGGGAAACAGGGACCGGGGCCAACGTCCTGACTTTC. This gives the protein CSVGETGTGANVLTF.

This CDR3 is CSVGLMNTEAFF. The DNA of the CDR3 is TGCAGCGTTGGACTGATGAACACTGAAGCTTTCTTT. The genes are TRBV29-1 and TRBJ1-1; unclear D gene. The germline CDR1 and CDR2 sequences are SQVTM and ANQGSEA. CDR3 length equals 12 residues. V was shortened by 4 bases and J by 0 bases, with 6 bases between the two germline ends.

This clonotype has just a few counts. The chain carries TRBV30 and TRBJ1-4; TRBD1 is a possible D gene (5 bases). CDR1 and CDR2 from the germline V gene are GTSNPN and SVGIG (reference sequence). V dropped 5 bases and J dropped 8 bases, with 12 bases sitting between them. This CDR3 is 12 amino acids long. The CDR3 region is CAWENRNEKLFF. The CDR3, as DNA: TGTGCCTGGGAAAACAGGAACGAAAAACTGTTTTTT.

This clonotype was observed a handful of times. The chain is built from TRBV14 and TRBJ1-1; 7 bases map to TRBD1. This CDR3 is built from 14 residues. V gave up 4 bases and J gave up 3 bases; unmatched junction bases: 5. CDR1 SGHDN and CDR2 FVKESK come from the germline V gene. DNA of the CDR3: TGTGCCAGCAGCCCTATGAGGGGGCACACTGAAGCTTTCTTT. This translates into CASSPMRGHTEAFF.

Only a few counts were recorded for this clonotype. The chain links TRBV2 to TRBJ2-3; unclear D gene. The CDR3 covers 16 residues. The V end lost 4 bases, the J end lost 9 bases, and 23 bases lay between the germline ends. Per the germline V gene, CDR1 is SNHLY and CDR2 is FYNNEI. Here the CDR3 reads CASSATQDPASSTQYF. The CDR3 DNA reads as TGTGCCAGCAGTGCAACCCAAGACCCAGCCAGTAGCACGCAGTATTTT.

The chain carries TRBV20-1 and TRBJ1-1, with D unresolved. The germline gives CDR1 DFQATT, CDR2 SNEGSKA (reference sequence). The ends were cut back, 6 bases at V and 2 bases at J, with 19 bases in the middle. The CDR3 is made up of 15 amino acids. The CDR3 nucleotides read TGCAGTGCCCCACCCCCGACCGCCCGTAACACTGAAGCTTTCTTT. Residues: CSAPPPTARNTEAFF.

This clonotype has more than one count but fewer than ten. The chain joins TRBV29-1 to TRBJ1-2; D is ambiguous. The CDR3 runs to 13 residues. Trimming pared 8 bases from V and 3 bases from J, leaving 16 bases between. CDR1 and CDR2 (germline): SQVTM, ANQGSEA. The CDR3 protein is CSSKGMGDYGYTF. In DNA, the CDR3 is TGCAGCTCTAAGGGTATGGGAGACTATGGCTACACCTTC.

The chain recombines TRBV7-9 with TRBJ2-1, with D maybe TRBD2 (6 bases). This CDR3 spans 14 amino acids. The germline V gene has CDR1 SEHNR and CDR2 FQNEAQ (reference sequence). Between the trimmed V and J ends, which lost 2 bases and 2 bases, there was a span of 7 bases. The CDR3 here is CASSLLAAYNEQFF. The CDR3 DNA reads as TGTGCCAGCAGCTTATTAGCGGCCTACAATGAGCAGTTCTTC.

The chain employs TRBV21-1 and TRBJ1-2; the D segment call TRBD1 is taken from the table without a DNA check. TRBV21-1 has pseudogene status. The CDR3 contains 13 residues. The CDR3 DNA sequence: TGTGCCAGCAGCTTTAGCCGGGACAATGGCTACACCTTC. Protein sequence: CASSFSRDNGYTF.

This sequence joins TRBV18 and TRBJ1-1; D remains unclear. The germline gives CDR1 KGHSH, CDR2 LQKENI. The CDR3 totals 13 residues. V was cut by 2 bases and J by 2 bases, with 6 bases left in between. The CDR3 loop reads CASSPALNTEAFF. CDR3 DNA: TGTGCCAGCTCACCAGCATTAAACACTGAAGCTTTCTTT.

This CDR3 is CSVVPGQGATDTQYF. In DNA form, the CDR3 reads TGCAGCGTTGTTCCGGGACAGGGGGCAACAGATACGCAGTATTTT. This sequence joins TRBV29-1 and TRBJ2-3; TRBD1 agrees at 12 bases. Germline V CDR1 and CDR2: SQVTM, ANQGSEA. The ends lost 4 bases at V and 3 bases at J; junction bases unmatched: 5. This CDR3 spans 15 amino acids.

The chain employs TRBV5-1 and TRBJ2-3, with TRBD1 matching over 8 bases. The CDR3 is made up of 16 amino acids. V was pared by 2 bases and J by 2 bases, with 7 bases of the junction left unmatched. Per the germline V gene, CDR1 is SGHRS and CDR2 is YFSETQ. CDR3 sequence reads: CASSLGRGRDTDTQYF. The DNA of the CDR3 is TGCGCCAGCAGCTTAGGCAGGGGGCGAGACACAGATACGCAGTATTTT.

The V call is TRBV3-1, the J call TRBJ1-1, with TRBD1 matching over 11 bases. Losses at the gene ends were 4 bases for V and 0 bases for J; bases not matched to a gene: 7. This CDR3 has 17 residues. Looked up from germline, CDR1 is LGHDT and CDR2 is YNNKEL (reference sequence). CDR3 sequence: CASSPRDRGILNTEAFF. The CDR3 DNA sequence: TGTGCCAGCAGCCCTCGGGACAGGGGGATCTTGAACACTGAAGCTTTCTTT.

This clonotype was observed a single time. The chain couples TRBV6-1 to TRBJ2-7, with TRBD1 matching 10 bases. V trimming: 6 bases; J trimming: 1 base; junction bases outside the gene matches: 6. From germline, CDR1 is MNHNS and CDR2 SASEGT. The CDR3 has 15 residues. The CDR3 reads CASRVEGQGSYEQYF. CDR3 coding DNA: TGTGCCAGCAGAGTAGAGGGACAGGGGTCCTACGAGCAGTACTTC.

The sample holds a few counts of this clonotype. The chain recombines TRBV5-3 with TRBJ2-3, with D unclear. TRBV5-3 is classed as an ORF, of uncertain function. The CDR3 runs to 10 residues. Trimming stripped 9 bases from V and 8 bases from J, with 10 bases between. CDR3: CATYSATQYF. CDR3 nucleotide sequence: TGTGCCACCTATTCAGCTACGCAGTATTTT.

V usage is TRBV6-1 and J usage is TRBJ1-6, with D maybe TRBD1 (5 bases). The CDR3 is made up of 13 amino acids. V shed 4 bases and J shed 8 bases, with 9 bases lying between them. The germline V gene has CDR1 MNHNS and CDR2 SASEGT. The CDR3 spells CASSAKQDSPLHF. In nucleotides, the CDR3 is TGTGCCAGCAGTGCTAAACAGGATTCACCCCTCCACTTT.

The chain employs TRBV6-5 and TRBJ1-1, with a possible D match to TRBD1 (6 bases). Trimming pared 0 bases from V and 0 bases from J, leaving 11 bases between. Germline V gives CDR1 MNHEY, CDR2 SVGAGI. This CDR3 is built from 16 residues. Here the CDR3 DNA reads TGTGCCAGCAGTTACTCGGGGGCGGTCATGAACACTGAAGCTTTCTTT. This encodes CASSYSGAVMNTEAFF.

The chain employs TRBV29-1 and TRBJ2-1; 13 bases line up with TRBD2. The germline V gene encodes CDR1 SQVTM and CDR2 ANQGSEA. The V gene end was trimmed by 8 bases and the J gene end by 12 bases; junction bases not matched to a gene: 7. The CDR3 contains 12 residues. CDR3 coding DNA: TGCAGCTTGGGACTAGCGGGGTTTGTGCAGTTCTTC. It specifies CSLGLAGFVQFF.

This clonotype was seen only once. The junction does not match germline at one end; this may be a read error. The CDR3 sequence is CASSFEQGFSYERYF. The CDR3 DNA follows: TGTGCCAGCAGCTTCGAGCAGGGGTTCTCCTACGAGCGGTACTTC. The rearrangement uses TRBV7-9 and TRBJ2-7; tentatively, D is TRBD1 (6 bases). Germline V CDR1 and CDR2: SEHNR, FQNEAQ (reference sequence). The length of the CDR3 is 15 residues.